This is a list of T cell receptor beta chains from one sample in a study of ipilimumab plus nivolumab after autologous stem cell transplantation. The table came from immunoSEQ multiplex PCR; TCRdb's copy has only in-frame clones and leaves some out. This sample has 84,000 or so clones, with 83% found just once. This material consisted of PBMCs, taken in a trial of ipilimumab plus nivolumab as post-transplant consolidation. The receptors were gathered from a male donor with diffuse large B-cell lymphoma. Both conserved end residues are part of each CDR3. A D gene is named only where the DNA matches it firmly. Clone sizes are given selectively: once, few, many, or a class where the clone is expanded.

j_call d_call v_call cdr3_length clone_size cdr3_nt cdr3_aa
TRBJ2-7 NA TRBV2 14 NA TGTGCCAGCAGTGAAGGGGTATCATCCTACGAGCAGTACTTC CASSEGVSSYEQYF
TRBJ1-5 NA TRBV7-4 14 NA TGTGCCAGCAGCCCCCGGGTCTACAATCAGCCCCAGCATTTT CASSPRVYNQPQHF
TRBJ2-1 NA TRBV7-2 17 once TGTGCCAGCAGCTTTAGACTCCGGGACTTGAAGGCCAATGAGCAGTTCTTC CASSFRLRDLKANEQFF
TRBJ2-7 NA TRBV30 15 NA TGTGCCTGGGGATTTTACAGGGCTCCCTTTTACGAGCAGTACTTC CAWGFYRAPFYEQYF
TRBJ1-2 NA TRBV5-1 13 NA TGCGCCAGCAGCGTTAGGCCTAACTATGGCTACACCTTC CASSVRPNYGYTF
TRBJ2-3 NA TRBV5-1 15 NA TGCGCCAGCAGCACGGGTCGTGGGGGCACAGATACGCAGTATTTT CASSTGRGGTDTQYF
TRBJ1-2 NA TRBV7-9 12 NA TGTGCCAGCAGCTTAGGGGCCTATGGCTACACCTTC CASSLGAYGYTF
TRBJ2-7 NA TRBV7-9 15 NA TGTGCCAGCAGCTCCTCGTCGGCGGGGACCTACGAGCAGTACTTC CASSSSSAGTYEQYF
TRBJ2-1 TRBD2 TRBV5-8 16 NA TGTGCCAGCAGCTTTCCTAGCGGGGGTTCCTACAATGAGCAGTTCTTC CASSFPSGGSYNEQFF
TRBJ1-1 TRBD1 TRBV25-1 16 NA TGTGCCAGCAGAAGCGGGTTGGGACAGGGAGGACCTGAAGCTTTCTTT CASRSGLGQGGPEAFF
TRBJ1-5 NA TRBV7-9 15 once TGTGCCAGCAGCTTAGATGCTGGGGGCAATCAGCCCCAGCATTTT CASSLDAGGNQPQHF
TRBJ2-7 NA TRBV5-6 12 NA TGTGCCAGCAGTCGGCTCAGGTACGAGCAGTACTTC CASSRLRYEQYF